This T cell receptor beta chain was profiled in a study of graft-versus-host responses after intestinal transplantation (TCRdb year 2021). General notes on the study: The transplants that recipients received were multivisceral, liver-intestinal, or isolated intestinal. Rather than being sequenced by the commercial service, samples from three later patients were sequenced in-house on an Illumina MiSeq and processed with MiXCR. Alloreactive clones were identified by sequencing pre-transplant mixed lymphocyte reaction products and comparing them with unstimulated pre-transplant donor and recipient T cells. After intestinal transplantation, graft-versus-host and host-versus-graft alloreactive T cell clones were followed in the graft, circulation and bone marrow using bulk TCR-beta CDR3 sequencing. A cohort of 24 intestinal transplant recipients, including one retransplant, was enrolled, and 3 patients lacking pretransplant specimens were excluded. All recipients received anti-thymocyte globulin induction followed by maintenance tacrolimus and steroids for around three years. A peak of at least 4% donor T cells among recipient peripheral blood mononuclear cells was the definition used for donor T cell macrochimerism.

Deletion took 8 bases off V and 3 bases off J, with a span of 8 bases between the germline ends. Including the terminal cysteine and phenylalanine, the CDR3 comprises 12 residues. Only the CDR3 DNA is retained, 36 bases long and in frame from the first base. Via the germline V gene (reference sequence), CDR1 is LNHDA and CDR2 SQIVND. The time point tag for this specimen amounts to: cells obtained before transplantation from donor or recipient. In the mixed lymphocyte reactions, around 200,000 CFSE-labeled pre-transplant responders were plated with around 200,000 irradiated violet-dye-labeled stimulators and cultured for 5 to 6 days. After the mixed lymphocyte reaction, proliferating CD3+CD4+CFSE-low and CD3+CD8+CFSE-low responder cells were FACS-sorted on a BD Influx sorter. Overall study outcomes, separate from this receptor: GvH clones turned up in recipient bone marrow, with some appearing earlier in ileal mucosa or blood, a pattern consistent with an intestinal mucosal origin. The relatively low number and heterogeneity of intestinal transplant patients limited the conclusions. Peak levels of circulating GvH clones were associated with declines in HvG clones early after transplant. In the allografts of patients with donor T cell macrochimerism, GvH to HvG T cell clonal ratios were high.

The table lists this clone with a few counts. No much larger clone exists at a distance of one base, and base qualities are not known. The library was obtained by the immunoSEQ multiplex PCR assay. For most patients, genomic DNA was isolated using the Qiagen DNeasy Blood and Tissue Kit and was shipped frozen to Adaptive Biotechnologies for TCR sequencing. For most patients, high-throughput TCR-beta CDR3 sequencing of genomic DNA was performed by Adaptive Biotechnologies. In the original analysis: Adaptive's ImmunoSEQ software was the source of the TCR sequencing data for about 17 patients, while three other patients were processed with MiXCR and VDJtools. To correct CD4 versus CD8 sorting errors, sequences present in both subsets at a frequency ratio below 5:1 were removed. CDR3 nucleotide sequences shared by donor and recipient were removed because the origin of these sequences could not be assigned. Alloreactive clones required at least 2-fold expansion over unstimulated cells and minimum CFSE-low frequency of 0.002% (template counts) or 0.001% (read counts). Clones detected in sequenced pre-transplant spleen, lymph node, or MLR CFSE-low populations of the donor or recipient were defined as mappable. The cumulative frequency of alloreactive clones was calculated as a percentage of all sequences, weighted by copy number. In its TCRdb copy, this immuneACCESS table keeps in-frame sequences only and misses some clones. Where compared with another copy, unresolved V genes explain less than half of these, and the others have no known cause. V and J calls and clone size are copied from that table; D and trimming were computed from the DNA. The sample includes some 13,000 clones, with more than 35% observed a single time. The top ten clones comprise under 1.2% of the sample.

The chain links TRBV19 with TRBJ1-3, with the D gene not clear enough to name. The sample was alloreactive CD4+ T cells from a mixed lymphocyte reaction culture, taken before intestinal transplant. Interpreted using the paper, the cell subset or site label stands for: CFSE-low proliferating T cells sorted from approximately 6-day pre-transplant mixed lymphocyte reaction (GvH or HvG direction). The sequence was obtained from a human patient who received an intestinal transplant. DNA sequence: TGTGCCAGTCAAGCATATGGAAACACCATATATTTT. The encoded protein is CASQAYGNTIYF.